A single sample is the source of the 11 T cell receptor beta chains below, sequenced in a study of T cell repertoires in cytomegalovirus infection. In TCRdb, the reads were re-called with MiXCR into one record per CDR3 protein. The table has around 540,000 distinct CDR3 sequences, around 30% seen once. For these TCRs, the target antigens are not known. The sequencing here drew on cultured PBMCs, taken from culture after CMV antigen stimulation. Source of these receptors: a human donor in good health (CMV status not recorded). Some clones in this sample may be carry-over from other donors' samples.

This chain links TRBV6-5 with TRBJ2-6; D could derive from TRBD1 or TRBD2 (5 bases each). Germline assignment: CDR1 MNHEY and CDR2 SVGAGI. V was clipped by 11 bases and J by 4 bases, with 12 bases between them. This CDR3 comprises 13 residues. The CDR3 reads CASRGPGANVLTF. In nucleotides, the CDR3 is TGTGCCTCTCGGGGCCCCGGGGCCAACGTCCTGACTTTC.

The V gene is TRBV6-1, the J gene TRBJ2-7; TRBD1 aligns across 8 bases. The germline V gene has CDR1 MNHNS and CDR2 SASEGT. With V trimmed by 5 bases and J by 1 base, 4 bases remained unmatched. CDR3 length: 14 amino acids. The DNA of the CDR3 is TGTGCCAGCAGTAGCAGGACAGGGTCCTACGAGCAGTACGTC. Translating gives CASSSRTGSYEQYV.

The V and J genes are TRBV7-2 and TRBJ2-3; 10 nucleotides agree with TRBD2. V gave up 5 bases and J gave up 2 bases; unmatched junction bases: 7. The germline gives CDR1 SGHTA, CDR2 FQGNSA. This CDR3 is 16 amino acids long. This CDR3 is CASSPGTSAFTDTQYF. The CDR3 DNA is TGTGCCAGCAGCCCCGGGACTAGCGCTTTCACAGATACGCAGTATTTT.

This rearrangement joins TRBV11-2 to TRBJ1-2; weak D call: TRBD1 (5 bases). V was clipped by 1 base and J by 4 bases, with 13 bases between them. Germline assignment: CDR1 SGHAT and CDR2 FQNNGV. This CDR3 has 15 residues. CDR3 nucleotide sequence: TGTGCCAGCAGCTTAGCTGGGGGTAGTAGCTATGGCTACACCTTC. This translates into CASSLAGGSSYGYTF.

With regard to this clonotype: At one end the junction does not follow the germline gene, possibly because of a read error. DNA for the CDR3: TGTGCCAGCAGCAAGACTAGCGGGGTTGAGCAGTTATTC. Protein product: CASSKTSGVEQLF. The genes are TRBV6-6 and TRBJ2-1; 11 nucleotides align to TRBD2. Germline V gives CDR1 MNHNY, CDR2 SVGAGI (reference sequence). The CDR3 is 13 residues long.

This clonotype appeared many times. This chain joins TRBV7-2 and TRBJ1-1; D ambiguous. Trimming stripped 1 base from V and 0 bases from J, with 6 bases between. The CDR3 is 14 amino acids. CDR1 and CDR2 (germline): SGHTA, FQGNSA. The CDR3 bases are TGTGCCAGCAGCTTAGGTCCTCTGAACACTGAAGCTTTCTTT. It is translated as CASSLGPLNTEAFF.

The V gene is TRBV27, the J gene TRBJ2-1; no clear D gene. Trimming removed 0 bases from V and 2 bases from J, with 11 bases in between. Germline V gene sequence: CDR1 MNHEY, CDR2 SMNVEV (reference sequence). The CDR3 is 16 residues long. CDR3 nucleotides: TGTGCCAGCAGTTTATCTGTAGTTCGCACCTACAATGAGCAGTTCTTC. Translated: CASSLSVVRTYNEQFF.

The rearrangement links TRBV20-1 to TRBJ2-1, with 11 bases lining up with TRBD2. V gave up 5 bases and J gave up 4 bases; unmatched junction bases: 4. Per germline, CDR1 DFQATT and CDR2 SNEGSKA (reference sequence). There are 14 residues in the CDR3. CDR3 in DNA: TGCAGTGCTTTAGCGGGAGGGGGATACAATGAGCAGTTCTTC. Translated, it gives CSALAGGGYNEQFF.

This chain uses TRBV27 with TRBJ2-7, with 10 bases fitting TRBD2. CDR1 is MNHEY, CDR2 SMNVEV, per germline (reference sequence). Trimming at V came to 7 bases and at J to 4 bases, leaving 13 bases not matched to a gene. The CDR3 loop spans 16 amino acids. CDR3 sequence reads: CASTSKEREGMYEQYF. The DNA for the CDR3 is TGTGCCAGCACCTCAAAGGAGCGGGAGGGGATGTACGAGCAGTACTTC.

This rearrangement joins TRBV12-3 or TRBV12-4 to TRBJ2-1, with a tentative D call TRBD1 (6 bases). The length of the CDR3 is 12 residues. The V end was cut by 5 bases, the J end by 4 bases, with 6 bases between. The CDR3, as DNA: TGTGCCAGCAGTGGACAGTACAATGAGCAGTTCTTC. Protein product: CASSGQYNEQFF.

The genes are TRBV20-1 and TRBJ1-2, with D maybe TRBD1 (5 bases). Trimming cost V 2 bases and J 0 bases, with 16 bases left between them. The length of the CDR3 is 16 residues. Germline assignment: CDR1 DFQATT and CDR2 SNEGSKA (reference sequence). CDR3 region: CSARSSPGLANYGYTF. CDR3 bases: TGCAGTGCTAGATCATCCCCAGGGCTAGCTAACTATGGCTACACCTTC.